These 25 T cell receptor beta chains were all obtained from the same sample, sequenced in a study of T cell responses to AZD1222 COVID-19 vaccine. Assay: immunoSEQ multiplex PCR; the TCRdb copy retains only in-frame clones and omits some. This sample has more than 110,000 clones, with 90% found just once. Material: peripheral blood, obtained on day 0 of AZD1222 vaccination. The receptors stem from an adult in good health.

The V gene is TRBV27, the J gene TRBJ1-1, with 11 bases lining up with TRBD1. V was pared by 5 bases and J by 2 bases, with 7 bases of the junction left unmatched. Looked up from germline, CDR1 is MNHEY and CDR2 is SMNVEV (reference sequence). The CDR3 consists of 16 residues. DNA of the CDR3: TGTGCCAGCAGTACACTGGACAGGGGGCGAAACACTGAAGCTTTCTTT. Translation gives CASSTLDRGRNTEAFF.

The gene calls are TRBV6-1 and TRBJ2-4, with 12 bases that match TRBD2. Germline V gives CDR1 MNHNS, CDR2 SASEGT. CDR3 length: 19 amino acids. V was clipped by 4 bases and J by 0 bases; unmatched bases: 10. The CDR3 spells CASSGTRLAGGVAKNIQYF. CDR3 coding DNA: TGTGCCAGCAGTGGAACCCGGCTAGCGGGGGGGGTAGCCAAAAACATTCAGTACTTC.

This chain uses TRBV6-1 with TRBJ1-6; D is possibly TRBD1 (5 bases). This CDR3 is 15 amino acids long. Trimming shortened V by 1 base and J by 6 bases, and 10 bases separated the two germline ends. Germline lookup yields CDR1 MNHNS and CDR2 SASEGT. CDR3 coding DNA: TGTGCCAGCAGTGAAGAGGTGGGGACTAATTCACCCCTCCACTTT. Translation gives CASSEEVGTNSPLHF.

The chain has TRBV24-1 and TRBJ1-2, with D unresolved. Germline V gene sequence: CDR1 KGHDR, CDR2 SFDVKD. The CDR3 has 11 amino acids. Trimming shortened V by 0 bases and J by 6 bases, and 1 base separated the two germline ends. CDR3: CATSDLNGYTF. CDR3 nucleotide sequence: TGTGCCACCAGTGATTTGAATGGCTACACCTTC.

The genes are TRBV30 and TRBJ1-6, with 9 positions matching TRBD1. The germline V gene has CDR1 GTSNPN and CDR2 SVGIG (reference sequence). There are 15 residues in the CDR3. Germline trimming cut 7 bases from V and 7 bases from J; bases unmatched to any gene: 11. CDR3 region: CALDLWTGENSPLHF. CDR3 sequence (DNA): TGTGCCTTAGACCTATGGACAGGGGAGAATTCACCCCTCCACTTT.

The chain carries TRBV7-9 and TRBJ2-7, with 11 bases that match TRBD1. This CDR3 contains 14 residues. V shed 6 bases and J 5 bases; nucleotides not matched to a gene: 6. The V gene's germline CDR1 is SEHNR and CDR2 FQNEAQ (reference sequence). CDR3 sequence reads: CASRKGQGAHEQYF. CDR3 bases: TGTGCCAGCAGAAAAGGACAGGGGGCCCACGAGCAGTACTTC.

The chain links TRBV6-5 to TRBJ2-2; either TRBD1 or TRBD2 may fit D (6 bases each). The V end was cut by 8 bases, the J end by 10 bases, with 20 bases between. The CDR3 is 14 residues long. CDR1 is MNHEY and CDR2 is SVGAGI in the germline V gene. The CDR3 here is CASARWGAALELFF. The CDR3 DNA reads TGTGCCAGCGCACGGTGGGGGGCCGCTTTGGAGCTGTTTTTT.

The chain combines TRBV5-1 with TRBJ1-2; 10 positions agree with TRBD1. This CDR3 comprises 15 residues. Germline-derived CDR1 and CDR2 are SGHRS and YFSETQ. The trim removed 1 base at V and 2 bases at J, leaving 2 bases unmatched. CDR3 sequence: CASSLWGQGNYGYTF. CDR3 in DNA: TGCGCCAGCAGCTTGTGGGGACAGGGGAACTATGGCTACACCTTC. Looking up the rest from reference TRBV5-1 and TRBJ1-2 gives the full variable domain: KAGVTQTPRYLIKTRGQQVTLSCSPISGHRSVSWYQQTPGQGLQFLFEYFSETQRNKGNFPGRFSGRQFSNSRSEMNVSTLELGDSALYLCASSLWGQGNYGYTFGSGTRLTVV.

Points on this clone: This sample includes further DNA sequences coding for the same CDR3. The V call is TRBV5-1, the J call TRBJ1-1; D is undetermined. The V gene's germline CDR1 is SGHRS and CDR2 YFSETQ. Trimming removed 0 bases at V and 1 base at J, with 4 bases between. The CDR3 covers 13 residues. The CDR3 sequence: CASSLGGNTEAFF. CDR3 bases: TGCGCCAGCAGCTTGGGCGGGAACACTGAAGCTTTCTTT.

V is TRBV30 and J is TRBJ1-5, with D tentatively TRBD1 (5 bases). V gave up 5 bases and J gave up 7 bases, with 18 bases separating them. Germline-derived CDR1 and CDR2 are GTSNPN and SVGIG (reference sequence). This CDR3 is 14 amino acids long. This chain's CDR3 is CAWAGGSPGQPQHF. CDR3 nucleotide sequence: TGTGCCTGGGCCGGTGGTTCCCCAGGGCAGCCCCAGCATTTT.

V and J are TRBV11-3 and TRBJ2-3, with D unclear. This CDR3 region has 11 residues. V gave up 3 bases and J gave up 6 bases, with 4 bases separating them. The germline V gene has CDR1 SGHNT and CDR2 YENEEA. CDR3 loop: CASSLGDTQYF. The CDR3 DNA follows: TGTGCCAGCAGCTTGGGGGATACGCAGTATTTT.

This rearrangement joins TRBV5-1 to TRBJ2-5; D is ambiguous. The CDR3 is 14 amino acids. The germline CDR1 and CDR2 sequences are SGHRS and YFSETQ. Trimming left V 0 bases short and J 4 bases short, with 10 bases between. The CDR3 here is CASSLAGGPETQYF. Written as DNA, the CDR3 is TGCGCCAGCAGCTTGGCGGGCGGACCAGAGACCCAGTACTTC.

This chain links TRBV4-1 with TRBJ1-2; TRBD1 is a possible D gene (5 bases). The CDR3 has 15 amino acids. V lost 1 base and J 2 bases, leaving 11 bases between the germline ends. Germline assignment: CDR1 MGHRA and CDR2 YSYEKL. CDR3 bases: TGCGCCAGCAGCCAAGGAAGCAGGGCAAACTATGGCTACACCTTC. Protein product: CASSQGSRANYGYTF.

The genes are TRBV12-3 or TRBV12-4 and TRBJ2-5; no clear D. V was trimmed by 7 bases and J by 0 bases, leaving 9 bases between them. CDR3 length: 13 amino acids. For the CDR3, the DNA is TGTGCCAGCACCGGCAGGAACCAAGAGACCCAGTACTTC. Protein: CASTGRNQETQYF.

The rearrangement uses TRBV13 and TRBJ1-3; D unclear. V lost 4 bases and J lost 2, with 12 bases in between. This CDR3 contains 15 residues. CDR1 is PRHDT, CDR2 FYEKMQ, per germline (reference sequence). CDR3 sequence reads: CASSSPVEAGNTIYF. CDR3 in DNA: TGTGCCAGCAGCTCCCCGGTGGAGGCTGGAAACACCATATATTTT. Looking up the rest from reference TRBV13 and TRBJ1-3 gives the full variable domain: AAGVIQSPRHLIKEKRETATLKCYPIPRHDTVYWYQQGPGQDPQFLISFYEKMQSDKGSIPDRFSAQQFSDYHSELNMSSLELGDSALYFCASSSPVEAGNTIYFGEGSWLTVV.

A word on this clone: Compared with germline, one end of the junction differs, possibly owing to a read error. The chain couples TRBV11-3 to TRBJ1-4; D unresolved. Germline CDR1 reads SGHNT; CDR2 reads YENEEA. This CDR3 spans 12 amino acids. CDR3 residues: CASSGHEERLFF. As DNA, the CDR3 is TGTGCCAGCAGCGGGCATGAGGAAAGACTGTTTTTT.

In this sample, this clone turned up once. The V call is TRBV19, the J call TRBJ1-2; 9 nucleotides match TRBD1. The germline gives CDR1 LNHDA, CDR2 SQIVND (reference sequence). With V trimmed by 4 bases and J by 7 bases, 10 bases remained unmatched. This CDR3 has 15 residues. The CDR3 DNA follows: TGTGCCAGTAGTACCCCACAGGGGGCGGTTGGTGGCTACACCTTC. It is translated as CASSTPQGAVGGYTF.

This CDR3 reads CASSIAYRRQTSTDTQYF. The CDR3 nucleotides are TGTGCCAGTAGTATTGCTTACAGAAGGCAAACCAGCACAGATACGCAGTATTTT. The chain couples TRBV19 to TRBJ2-3, with unresolved D. Germline V gives CDR1 LNHDA, CDR2 SQIVND (reference sequence). CDR3 length equals 18 residues. Between the trimmed V and J ends, which lost 3 bases and 0 bases, there was a span of 19 bases. The entire variable domain, with the rest obtained from reference TRBV19 and TRBJ2-3, is as follows: DGGITQSPKYLFRKEGQNVTLSCEQNLNHDAMYWYRQDPGQGLRLIYYSQIVNDFQKGDIAEGYSVSREKKESFPLTVTSAQKNPTAFYLCASSIAYRRQTSTDTQYFGPGTRLTVL.

The rearrangement links TRBV6-4 to TRBJ2-2; TRBD2 aligns across 9 bases. The germline V gene encodes CDR1 MRHNA and CDR2 SNTAGT. The CDR3 consists of 15 residues. V lost 5 bases to trimming and J lost 1 base; unmatched junction nucleotides: 2. The CDR3 sequence: CASSSTSGNTGELFF. The CDR3 nucleotides read TGTGCCAGCAGTTCGACTAGCGGGAACACCGGGGAGCTGTTTTTT.

J is TRBJ1-5 and V is TRBV19; D perhaps matches TRBD1 (5 bases). CDR1 LNHDA and CDR2 SQIVND come from the germline V gene (reference sequence). V gave up 4 bases and J gave up 0 bases, with 10 bases separating them. This CDR3 has 15 amino acids. CDR3 coding DNA: TGTGCCAGTAGTACTTCGACAGCTAGCAATCAGCCCCAGCATTTT. Its translation is CASSTSTASNQPQHF.

The V gene is TRBV19, the J gene TRBJ1-4, with D possibly being TRBD1 (5 bases). V lost 1 base and J 2 bases, leaving 11 bases between the germline ends. The germline V gene encodes CDR1 LNHDA and CDR2 SQIVND (reference sequence). The CDR3 spans 16 residues. The CDR3 DNA is TGTGCCAGTAGTATAGGCGGGACCTCTACTAATGAAAAACTGTTTTTT. This sequence encodes CASSIGGTSTNEKLFF.

The chain uses TRBV7-2 and TRBJ2-2; 9 positions agree with TRBD1. CDR3 length equals 17 residues. Trimming at V came to 0 bases and at J to 2 bases, leaving 4 bases not matched to a gene. Per germline, CDR1 SGHTA and CDR2 FQGNSA. The CDR3 bases are TGTGCCAGCAGCTTAGCTCGGGACAGGGTAAACACCGGGGAGCTGTTTTTT. Translation gives CASSLARDRVNTGELFF.

The table lists this clone with a count of one. The chain combines TRBV5-1 with TRBJ1-6; the D gene is possibly TRBD1 (6 bases). The germline V and J ends were trimmed by 3 bases and 2 bases, with 9 bases remaining between them. CDR3 length: 15 amino acids. Germline V lookup: CDR1 SGHRS, CDR2 YFSETQ. This chain's CDR3 is CASSSDRPYNSPLHF. In DNA form, the CDR3 reads TGCGCCAGCAGCTCGGACAGACCCTATAATTCACCCCTCCACTTT.

This clone was picked up one time. This sequence joins TRBV7-2 and TRBJ1-4; D is possibly TRBD1 (6 bases). Germline V gene lookup returns CDR1 SGHTA and CDR2 FQGNSA. CDR3 length equals 15 residues. The V and J ends lost 5 bases and 12 bases respectively, with 22 bases between them. The CDR3 bases are TGTGCCAGCAGCGAAGACGGGACACGGCGGCGGGAACTGTTTTTT. Its protein product is CASSEDGTRRRELFF. The full variable domain, with the rest looked up from reference TRBV7-2 and TRBJ1-4, is GAGVSQSPSNKVTEKGKDVELRCDPISGHTALYWYRQSLGQGLEFLIYFQGNSAPDKSGLPSDRFSAERTGGSVSTLTIQRTQQEDSAVYLCASSEDGTRRRELFFGSGTQLSVL.

The rearrangement links TRBV19 to TRBJ2-5; possible D gene TRBD1, 5 bases. The CDR3 length is 13 residues. Per germline, CDR1 LNHDA and CDR2 SQIVND (reference sequence). V lost 6 bases and J 13 bases, leaving 21 bases between the germline ends. CDR3 nucleotides: TGTGCCAGTAGCTACACTCCCGACAGCCTTTTGTACTTC. Encoded protein: CASSYTPDSLLYF.